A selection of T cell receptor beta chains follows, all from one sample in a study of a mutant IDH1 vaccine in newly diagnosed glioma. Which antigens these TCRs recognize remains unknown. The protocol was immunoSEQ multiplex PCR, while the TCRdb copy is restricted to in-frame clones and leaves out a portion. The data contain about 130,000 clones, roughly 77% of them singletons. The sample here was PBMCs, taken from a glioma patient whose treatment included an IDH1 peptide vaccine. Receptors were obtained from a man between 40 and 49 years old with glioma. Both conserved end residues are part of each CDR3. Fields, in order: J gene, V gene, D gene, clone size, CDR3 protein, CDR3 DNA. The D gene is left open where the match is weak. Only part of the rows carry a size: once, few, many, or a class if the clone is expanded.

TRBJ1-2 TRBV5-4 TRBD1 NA CASRAGTAQLRSYGYTF TGTGCCAGCAGGGCCGGGACAGCGCAACTCCGGAGCTATGGCTACACCTTC
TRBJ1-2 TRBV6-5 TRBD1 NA CASKQGAGGYTF TGTGCCAGCAAACAGGGGGCAGGTGGCTACACCTTC
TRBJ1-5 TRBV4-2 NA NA CASSDHLSNQPQHF TGTGCCAGCAGCGATCACCTTAGCAATCAGCCCCAGCATTTT
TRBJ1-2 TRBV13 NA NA CASSLSQGLAGYTF TGTGCCAGCAGCTTATCTCAGGGCTTGGCGGGCTACACCTTC
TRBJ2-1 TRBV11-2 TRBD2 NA CASSSKTSGIGNEQFF TGTGCCAGCAGCTCTAAGACTAGCGGGATTGGTAATGAGCAGTTCTTC
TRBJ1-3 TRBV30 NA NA CAWRGVGEFRENTIYF TGTGCCTGGAGGGGGGTAGGGGAATTTCGAGAAAACACCATATATTTT
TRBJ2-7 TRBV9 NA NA CASSPQAYEQYF TGTGCCAGCAGCCCGCAAGCCTACGAGCAGTACTTC
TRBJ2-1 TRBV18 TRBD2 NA CASSPRPSGGVSYNEQFF TGTGCCAGCTCACCACGCCCTAGCGGGGGGGTTTCCTACAATGAGCAGTTCTTC
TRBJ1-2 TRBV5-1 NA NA CASSSEVSAQWLF TGCGCCAGCAGCTCCGAAGTTAGTGCCCAATGGCTCTTC
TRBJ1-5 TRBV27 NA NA CASSWDSNQPQHF TGTGCCAGCAGTTGGGATAGCAATCAGCCCCAGCATTTT
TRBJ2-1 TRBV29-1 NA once CSVGERARNEQFF TGCAGCGTCGGAGAGCGGGCGCGAAATGAGCAGTTCTTC
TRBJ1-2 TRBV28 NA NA CASSLGSVYTF TGTGCCAGCAGTTTAGGCAGCGTATACACCTTC